This TCR beta chain was recovered during a study of blood T cell repertoires in COVID-19. Data came from immunoSEQ multiplex PCR; TCRdb stores just in-frame clones and leaves some out. Here the sample spans over 200,000 clones, less than 90% being singletons. A few counts support this clone. This CDR3 spans 14 amino acids. CDR1 and CDR2 from the germline V gene are MNHEY and SMNVEV (reference sequence). The V and J ends lost 8 bases and 1 base, in that order; junction bases with no gene match: 7. The sequenced material came from peripheral blood. The TCR sequence derives from a man aged 55 to 69 who had recovered from COVID-19. The chain links TRBV27 to TRBJ1-1; 7 nucleotides match TRBD1. In DNA, the CDR3 is TGTGCCAGCCATCGACAGGGCTGGAACACTGAAGCTTTCTTT. The encoded protein is CASHRQGWNTEAFF.